The sequence of this TCR beta chain was determined in a study of cytomegalovirus exposure and HLA in healthy donors. The study's findings and limits: Three chains linked to CMV were shown in vitro to be specific for CMV antigens.

Sequencing was performed with immunoSEQ multiplex PCR; in TCRdb, only in-frame clones are kept and a portion is missing. The profile shows about 98,000 clones, about 90% of them singletons. On this clone itself: The antigen remains unidentified.

The CDR3 runs 14 residues. Trimming cost V 8 bases and J 0 bases, with 14 bases left between them. In germline, CDR1 is SGHNT, CDR2 YENEEA. The sequenced sample consisted of PBMCs. The chain carries TRBV11-3 and TRBJ2-7, with a possible D match to TRBD2 (6 bases). This clonotype was obtained from a man aged 18-30 years in good health and CMV-seropositive. The CDR3 DNA is TGTGCCAGCGGTCCTAGCGCAATCTCCTACGAGCAGTACTTC. It encodes CASGPSAISYEQYF.